This record covers a single T cell receptor beta chain. The table lists this clone with a count of one. Its binding antigen is unknown. Base qualities are missing; no much larger clone stands one base away. The donors belonged to the validation cohort of roughly 120 subjects, which was separate from the roughly 700-subject first cohort. The data derive from a study of cytomegalovirus exposure and HLA in healthy donors (dated by TCRdb to about 2017). Background on the whole study: A later analysis indicated that the roughly 130 validation repertoires were generated on the platform also employed for the approximately 700 repertoires of the first cohort. The study combined high-throughput TCR immunosequencing, statistical association of individual TCRs with disease status, and machine learning to predict cytomegalovirus infection status. In addition to the first cohort of 650 to 800 subjects, a separate validation cohort of approximately 120 different subjects was used. The aim of the study was to test whether cataloging public T cell receptors could identify signatures of past pathogen exposure. Beyond this particular receptor, the publication reports: Three of the identified cytomegalovirus-associated TCR beta chains were confirmed in vitro to be specific for cytomegalovirus antigens. In a later analysis, TCRs clustered in the first cohort were found to also tend to co-occur in the roughly 130 validation repertoires, with 85% to 95% of cluster scores above 0. Across donors, most TCR sequences were observed very rarely, whereas some public TCRs were present in many individuals. The authors suggested that the approach could potentially be generalized to other disease states and immunological phenotypes. Cytomegalovirus status was reported to be diagnosed by the classifier with high specificity and sensitivity in both the original and validation cohorts. The study listed approximately 160 TCR beta chains as associated with cytomegalovirus. All 120 or so repertoires were used to score co-occurrence in the validation cohort in a later analysis, because that analysis had no HLA typing for the cohort.

According to the germline V gene, CDR1 reads SQVTM and CDR2 reads ANQGSEA. The V and J ends are trimmed by 4 bases and 5 bases, leaving 12 bases between them. Taken from cysteine to phenylalanine, the CDR3 has 13 residues. Only the CDR3 DNA is retained, 39 bases long and in frame from the first base. Libraries came from the immunoSEQ multiplex PCR assay. The authors' analysis ran thus. A statistical classification framework was built to diagnose cytomegalovirus status from the catalog of TCR beta chain sequences. What TCRdb holds here is the immuneACCESS table cut down to in-frame rearrangements. Part of the clones is not present; checked against another copy, under half of the missing clones reflect an unresolved V gene, and the others are unexplained. That table furnishes V, J and clone size, whereas the DNA furnished D and trimming. Across this sample there are some 60,000 clones, with approximately 96% seen only once. Jointly, the top ten make up approximately 0.94% of the sample.

The source material was PBMCs. The chain is encoded by TRBV29-1 joined to TRBJ2-1; TRBD1 is a weak D gene call, 6 bases matching. This clonotype was sampled from a man between 18 and 29 years old in good health and CMV-seronegative. The CDR3 protein sequence reads: CSVVGDTNNEQFF. The sequenced DNA: TGCAGCGTTGTAGGGGACACAAACAATGAGCAGTTCTTC.